The text below deals with one T cell receptor beta chain. Its binding antigen is unknown. Qualities for individual bases were not recorded, and no much larger clone is one base off. The data stem from a study of blood T cell repertoires in COVID-19 (TCRdb year 2020). Regarding the research as a whole: Samples from collaborators originated in the United States, Italy and Spain and spanned both the acute and convalescent phases of COVID-19. The material from the prospective study consisted of cDNA or gDNA derived from T cells, B-cell-depleted T cells, or PBMCs. The repertoires were made available in a free public database intended to serve as a resource for research on the immune response to SARS-CoV-2. Deeply sampled blood TCRbeta repertoires from subjects exposed to, actively infected with, or recovered from COVID-19 were included in the dataset. Samples came from the ongoing ImmuneRACE study (first 160 participants) plus 1,254 subjects from 6 global collaborators. The sample metadata nearly always contained a de-identified subject ID, COVID-19 status, age in years and sex. Where HLA class I and class II types were available, the types were taken from metadata supplied by the sample provider, not from assay-based typing. Summary of the overall study and its limitations: The quantity of clinical and demographic metadata differed by source and by participant and was supplied without curation.

TCRbeta CDR3 regions were amplified from genomic DNA using the immunoSEQ Assay, a bias-controlled multiplex PCR. In the original analysis: Within the assay, amplification of reference gene primers was used to estimate how many nucleated cells each sample contained. To quantify the absolute abundance of each unique TCRbeta CDR3 rearrangement, sequence reads were collapsed and filtered. For each sample, productive Simpson clonality was calculated as the square root of Simpson's diversity index over productive rearrangements. TCRdb provides this immuneACCESS table in a form limited to in-frame rearrangements. Some clones are lacking; in checked studies, under half of them reflect an unresolved V gene, and why the rest are absent is not known. D and trimming were read from the DNA, whereas the V and J calls and clone size are those reported in that table. In all, the sample holds roughly 260,000 clones, and 70% to 90% of those were seen once. Approximately 2% of the sample is in the top ten clones.

The CDR3 goes from the cysteine to the phenylalanine over 13 residues. This entry keeps only the CDR3 DNA: 39 bases, framed from base 1. CDR1 MDHEN and CDR2 SYDVKM are derived from the germline V gene. V is clipped by 1 base and J by 2 bases, and the sequence between their germline boundaries is 6 bases long. Enrolling through a virtual design, the prospective study's participants ranged in age from roughly 18 to 89 years and lived across some 23 United States geographic areas. To assign participants to cohorts, the prospective study relied on clinical history that participants themselves reported in a screening survey and a study questionnaire. Recovered participants in ImmuneRACE Cohort 3 were defined by two consecutive negative NP/OP PCR tests, clearance by a healthcare professional, or resolution of symptoms. In the prospective study, mobile phlebotomists collected whole blood, serum and a nasopharyngeal or oropharyngeal swab from each participant. Participants in the prospective study had the option to provide additional blood draws and questionnaires over a roughly two-month period. Blood samples from the prospective study were shipped frozen or at room temperature prior to DNA extraction.

Material: PBMCs or T cells enriched from blood (not recorded which). This sequence was found in a woman aged 45-65 years who had recovered from COVID-19. The chain joins TRBV28 to TRBJ2-7, with the identity of the D gene unclear. The bases are TGTGCCAGCAGTTTATACGGAGCCTACGAGCAGTACTTC. Its amino acids are CASSLYGAYEQYF.